These 5 T cell receptor beta chains were all obtained from the same sample, sequenced in a study of T cell responses to AZD1222 COVID-19 vaccine. Method: immunoSEQ multiplex PCR; TCRdb's copy keeps in-frame clones and lacks some. The sample carries 130,000 to 150,000 clones, about 92% recorded once. The sample was peripheral blood, taken on day 0 of AZD1222 vaccination. The receptor set was obtained from an adult in good health.

This sequence joins TRBV5-5 and TRBJ2-1; a weak D match, TRBD2 (5 bases). The germline V gene has CDR1 SGHKS and CDR2 YYEKEE (reference sequence). CDR3 size: 14 residues. V was trimmed by 4 bases and J by 8 bases, leaving 16 bases between them. In DNA, the CDR3 is TGTGCCAGCAGCCGGACTCCCGGAGGCGATGAGCAGTTCTTC. This encodes CASSRTPGGDEQFF.

A single count supports this clone. The chain joins TRBV19 to TRBJ1-1; D may be TRBD1 (5 bases). The V and J ends lost 3 bases and 3 bases respectively, with 11 bases between them. The germline V gene encodes CDR1 LNHDA and CDR2 SQIVND (reference sequence). The CDR3 totals 14 residues. Here the CDR3 DNA reads TGTGCCAGTAGTATCCCCGGGGCAGACACTGAAGCTTTCTTT. Translated, it gives CASSIPGADTEAFF.

The chain employs TRBV15 and TRBJ2-2, with D uncertain. CDR3 length: 13 amino acids. The V and J ends lost 1 base and 13 bases respectively, with 13 bases between them. CDR1 is LNHNV, CDR2 YYDKDF, per germline (reference sequence). The DNA for the CDR3 is TGTGCCACCAGCAGAGGGGCCCGACCTGGGCTGTTTTTT. It is translated as CATSRGARPGLFF.

This clone was observed once. The J gene is TRBJ2-7, the V gene TRBV2; perhaps TRBD2 as D (6 bases). The germline V gene has CDR1 SNHLY and CDR2 FYNNEI. V dropped 3 bases and J dropped 5 bases, with 17 bases sitting between them. The CDR3 spans 15 residues. This chain's CDR3 is CASSDWGGKSDEQYF. As DNA, the CDR3 is TGTGCCAGCAGTGATTGGGGCGGGAAGAGCGACGAGCAGTACTTC.

Written as DNA, the CDR3 is TGTGCCAGCAGTCCGACAGGGGCCGGCAATCAGCCCCAGCATTTT. It yields the protein CASSPTGAGNQPQHF. This chain joins TRBV6-5 and TRBJ1-5; 8 bases are shared with TRBD1. V was pared by 5 bases and J by 2 bases, with 5 bases of the junction left unmatched. CDR1 MNHEY and CDR2 SVGAGI come from the germline V gene. CDR3 length equals 15 residues.